This T cell receptor beta chain came from a study of T cell responses to AZD1222 COVID-19 vaccine. The assay was immunoSEQ multiplex PCR, and TCRdb's table has in-frame clones only and misses some. The data show some 150,000 clones, with about 91% seen just once and 2% to 2.5% held by the top ten. This CDR3 comprises 18 residues. Germline V gene lookup returns CDR1 SGDLS and CDR2 YYNGEE. Trimming left V 3 bases short and J 2 bases short, with 20 bases between. The chain combines TRBV9 with TRBJ2-2; D is possibly TRBD1 (5 bases). Specimen: peripheral blood, collected on day 0 of AZD1222 vaccination. The clonotype was recovered from an adult in good health. In DNA, the CDR3 is TGTGCCAGCAGCGCGAACCAAATTCAGGGTCATAACACCGGGGAGCTGTTTTTT. It encodes CASSANQIQGHNTGELFF.